Sequencing of this T cell receptor beta chain was carried out in a study of CD8 T cells in ankylosing spondylitis. Study-wide results and caveats: The clones that were linked to disease were reported to be significantly enriched in matched synovial fluid samples from ankylosing spondylitis patients. Earlier authors reported some of these motif variants in reactive arthritis synovial fluid and blood. A TCR beta motif of eight highly homologous variants appeared characteristic of ankylosing spondylitis blood.

The germline V gene has CDR1 MNHNS and CDR2 SASEGT. The CDR3 spans 16 residues. V was clipped by 2 bases and J by 6 bases, with 19 bases between them. Molecular-barcoded quantitative 5'-RACE produced these TCR beta libraries. Via MiXCR, TCRdb re-called the 5' RACE reads, giving one row per CDR3 protein. The repertoire consists of approximately 250,000 distinct CDR3 sequences, with roughly a tenth occurring once and the leading ten covering 2.6%. Notes on this clonotype: Antigen specificity is unknown.

This chain links TRBV6-1 with TRBJ1-1, with D hard to call. Sample: blood, either unsorted or a sorted T cell fraction (not recorded which). This sequence was found in a male donor with ankylosing spondylitis or in good health (not recorded which). The CDR3 loop reads CASSEWRSSPMAEAFF. DNA of the CDR3: TGTGCCAGCAGTGAATGGCGGAGTTCTCCTATGGCTGAAGCTTTCTTT.